This T cell receptor (beta chain) came from a study of Ad26.COV2.S vaccination and SARS-CoV-2 variants. V shed 4 bases, J shed 8 bases, and the junction held 9 bases outside the gene matches. This CDR3 is built from 15 residues. Germline assignment: CDR1 MDHEN and CDR2 SYDVKM. TCRdb keeps only in-frame clones here, not all; method: immunoSEQ multiplex PCR. The sample consists of 360,000 or so clones, over 75% of them appearing once. The sample holds many counts of this clone. What it recognizes is unknown. As for treatment: around 19 received Ad26.COV2.S at low or high dose, single or two shots; roughly five received placebo; per-sample allocation not given. Sampling was performed 63 days after the first vaccine or placebo injection. Vaccine was an Ad26 vector expressing Wuhan-strain SARS-CoV-2 spike. Broader study findings: Using TCR breadth and depth analyses may have led to underestimated total T cell responses.

This TCR was recovered from a person aged 18 to 59 who received the Ad26.COV2.S COVID-19 vaccine or a placebo. V is TRBV28 and J is TRBJ2-7; 12 bases align to TRBD2. Sample: peripheral blood, taken in a trial of Ad26.COV2.S vaccine versus placebo. The CDR3 nucleotides are TGTGCCAGCAGTTCCCTGACTAGCGGGAGCCCTCAGCAGTACTTC. Translated, it gives CASSSLTSGSPQQYF.